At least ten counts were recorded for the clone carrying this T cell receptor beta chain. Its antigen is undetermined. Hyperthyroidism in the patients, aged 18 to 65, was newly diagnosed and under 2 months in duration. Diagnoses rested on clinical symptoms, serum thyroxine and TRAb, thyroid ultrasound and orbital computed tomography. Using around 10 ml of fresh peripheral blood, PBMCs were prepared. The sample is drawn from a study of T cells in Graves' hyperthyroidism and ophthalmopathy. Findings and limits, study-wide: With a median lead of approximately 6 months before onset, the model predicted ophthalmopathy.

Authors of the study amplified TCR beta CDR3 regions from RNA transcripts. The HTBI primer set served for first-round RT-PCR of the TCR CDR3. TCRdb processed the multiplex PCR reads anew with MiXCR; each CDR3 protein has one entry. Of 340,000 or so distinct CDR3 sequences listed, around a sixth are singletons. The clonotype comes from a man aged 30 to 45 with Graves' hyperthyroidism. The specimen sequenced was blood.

CDR3 nucleotides: TGTGCCAGCAGCTTATTTACAGGGACTAGCACAGATACGCAGTATTTT. Protein product: CASSLFTGTSTDTQYF. The chain joins TRBV11-2 to TRBJ2-3; tentatively, D is TRBD1 or TRBD2 (6 bases each). Trimming took off 2 bases at V and 0 bases at J, with 12 bases between the two ends. CDR3 length equals 16 residues. The germline V gene encodes CDR1 SGHAT and CDR2 FQNNGV.